This TCR beta chain was captured in a study of Ad26.COV2.S vaccination and SARS-CoV-2 variants. Regarding treatment: around 19 received Ad26.COV2.S at low or high dose, single or two shots; about 5 received placebo; per-sample allocation not given. After the first vaccine or placebo injection, samples were drawn on day 63. The CDR3 runs to 16 residues. Germline trimming cut 4 bases from V and 8 bases from J; bases unmatched to any gene: 7. Germline assignment: CDR1 LGHDT and CDR2 YNNKEL (reference sequence). Method: immunoSEQ multiplex PCR; TCRdb's copy keeps in-frame clones and lacks some. This table holds some 390,000 clones, about 85% found once.

The specimen was peripheral blood, collected in a trial of Ad26.COV2.S vaccine versus placebo. This clonotype originated in a person aged 18-60 years who received the Ad26.COV2.S COVID-19 vaccine or a placebo. This chain joins TRBV3-1 (or the pseudogene TRBV3-2) and TRBJ2-2; TRBD2 agrees at 13 bases. The CDR3 region has the DNA TGTGCCAGCAGCCCCCGGACTAGCGGGGGAGAAGGGGAGCTGTTTTTT. This codes for CASSPRTSGGEGELFF.